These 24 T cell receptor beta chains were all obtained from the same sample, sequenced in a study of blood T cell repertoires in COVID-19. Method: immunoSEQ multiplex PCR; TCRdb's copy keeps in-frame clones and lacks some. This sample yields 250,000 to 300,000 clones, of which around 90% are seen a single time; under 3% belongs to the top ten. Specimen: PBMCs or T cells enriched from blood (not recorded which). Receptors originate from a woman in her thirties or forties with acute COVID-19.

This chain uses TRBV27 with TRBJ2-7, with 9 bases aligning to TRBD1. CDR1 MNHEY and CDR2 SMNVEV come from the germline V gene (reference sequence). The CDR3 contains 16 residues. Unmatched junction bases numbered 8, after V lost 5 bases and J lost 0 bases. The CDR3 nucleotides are TGTGCCAGCAGTCGACAGGGGGTACTGAGCTCCTACGAGCAGTACTTC. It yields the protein CASSRQGVLSSYEQYF.

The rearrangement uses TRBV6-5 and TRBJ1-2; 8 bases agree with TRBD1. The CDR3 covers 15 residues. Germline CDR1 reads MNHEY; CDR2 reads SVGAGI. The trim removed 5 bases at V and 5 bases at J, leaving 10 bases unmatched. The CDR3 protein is CASSPQGGLGYGYTF. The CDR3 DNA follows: TGTGCCAGCAGTCCACAGGGGGGCCTTGGGTATGGCTACACCTTC.

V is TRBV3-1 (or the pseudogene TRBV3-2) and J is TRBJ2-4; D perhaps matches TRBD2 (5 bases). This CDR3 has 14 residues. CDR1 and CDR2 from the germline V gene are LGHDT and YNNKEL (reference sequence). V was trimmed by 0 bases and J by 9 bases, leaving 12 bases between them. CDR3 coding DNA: TGTGCCAGCAGCCAAGAAGGGCCCCGGGGCATTCAGTACTTC. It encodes CASSQEGPRGIQYF.

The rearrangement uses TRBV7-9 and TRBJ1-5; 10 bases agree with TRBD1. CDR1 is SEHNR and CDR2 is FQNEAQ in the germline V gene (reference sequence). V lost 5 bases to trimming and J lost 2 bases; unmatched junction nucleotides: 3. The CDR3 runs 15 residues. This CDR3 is CASSGGTGGNQPQHF. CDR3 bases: TGTGCCAGCAGCGGCGGGACAGGGGGCAATCAGCCCCAGCATTTT.

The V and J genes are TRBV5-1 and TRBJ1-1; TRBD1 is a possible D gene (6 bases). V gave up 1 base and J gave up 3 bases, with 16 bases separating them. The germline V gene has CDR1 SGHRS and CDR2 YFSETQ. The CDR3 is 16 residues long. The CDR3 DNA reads TGCGCCAGCAGCTTGACAGGGATTGGTCAGGACACTGAAGCTTTCTTT. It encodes CASSLTGIGQDTEAFF.

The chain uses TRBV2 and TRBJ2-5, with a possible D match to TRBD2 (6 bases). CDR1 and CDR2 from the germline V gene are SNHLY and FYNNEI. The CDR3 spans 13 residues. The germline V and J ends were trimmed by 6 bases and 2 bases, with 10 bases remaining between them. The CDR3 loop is CASRGGIQETQYF. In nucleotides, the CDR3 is TGTGCCAGCAGGGGGGGAATTCAAGAGACCCAGTACTTC.

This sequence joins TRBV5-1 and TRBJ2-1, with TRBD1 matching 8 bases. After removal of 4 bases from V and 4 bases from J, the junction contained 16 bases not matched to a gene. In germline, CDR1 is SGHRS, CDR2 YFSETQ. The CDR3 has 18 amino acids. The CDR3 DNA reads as TGCGCCAGCAGCGCCTGCGTGCGTGACAGGGGTAAGTACAATGAGCAGTTCTTC. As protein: CASSACVRDRGKYNEQFF.

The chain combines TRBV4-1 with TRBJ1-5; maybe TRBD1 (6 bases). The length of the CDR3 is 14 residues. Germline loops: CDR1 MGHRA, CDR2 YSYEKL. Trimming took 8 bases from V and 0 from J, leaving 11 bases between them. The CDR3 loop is CASGQGNSNQPQHF. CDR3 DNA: TGCGCCAGCGGTCAGGGGAATAGCAATCAGCCCCAGCATTTT.

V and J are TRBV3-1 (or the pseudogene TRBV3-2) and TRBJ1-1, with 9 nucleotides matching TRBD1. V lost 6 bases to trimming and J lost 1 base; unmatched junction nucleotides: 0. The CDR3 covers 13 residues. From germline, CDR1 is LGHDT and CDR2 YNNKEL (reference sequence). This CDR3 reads CASRQGANTEAFF. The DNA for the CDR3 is TGTGCCAGCAGACAGGGGGCGAACACTGAAGCTTTCTTT.

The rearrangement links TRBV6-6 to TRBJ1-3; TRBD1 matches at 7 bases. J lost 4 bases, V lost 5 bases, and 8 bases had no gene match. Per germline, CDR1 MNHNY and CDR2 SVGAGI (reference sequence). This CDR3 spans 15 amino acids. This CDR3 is CASSSYTGEGNTIYF. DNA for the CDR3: TGTGCCAGCAGTAGCTATACAGGGGAGGGAAACACCATATATTTT.

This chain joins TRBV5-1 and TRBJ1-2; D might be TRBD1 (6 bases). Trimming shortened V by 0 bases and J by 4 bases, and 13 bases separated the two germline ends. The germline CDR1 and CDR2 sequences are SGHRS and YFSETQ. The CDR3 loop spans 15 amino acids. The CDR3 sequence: CASSLEDSPTYGYTF. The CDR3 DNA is TGCGCCAGCAGCTTGGAGGACAGTCCAACCTATGGCTACACCTTC.

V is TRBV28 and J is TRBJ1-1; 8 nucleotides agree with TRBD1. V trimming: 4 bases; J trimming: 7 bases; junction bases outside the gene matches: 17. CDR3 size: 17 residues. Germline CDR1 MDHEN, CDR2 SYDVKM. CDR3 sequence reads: CASSSPGGAAGSFEAFF. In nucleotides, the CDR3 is TGTGCCAGCAGTTCGCCAGGGGGCGCTGCGGGCTCCTTTGAAGCTTTCTTT.

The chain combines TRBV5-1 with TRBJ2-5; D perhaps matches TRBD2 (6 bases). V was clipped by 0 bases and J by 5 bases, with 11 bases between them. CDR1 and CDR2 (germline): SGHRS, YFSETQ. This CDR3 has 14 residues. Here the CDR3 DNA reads TGCGCCAGCAGCTTGGGCGGGGACGGGGAGACCCAGTACTTC. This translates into CASSLGGDGETQYF.

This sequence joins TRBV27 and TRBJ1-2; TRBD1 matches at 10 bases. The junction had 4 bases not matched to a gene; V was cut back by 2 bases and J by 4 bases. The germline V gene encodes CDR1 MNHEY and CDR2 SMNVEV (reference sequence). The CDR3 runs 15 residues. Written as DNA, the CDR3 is TGTGCCAGCAGTTTAATCGGGACAGGGGTCTATGGCTACACCTTC. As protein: CASSLIGTGVYGYTF.

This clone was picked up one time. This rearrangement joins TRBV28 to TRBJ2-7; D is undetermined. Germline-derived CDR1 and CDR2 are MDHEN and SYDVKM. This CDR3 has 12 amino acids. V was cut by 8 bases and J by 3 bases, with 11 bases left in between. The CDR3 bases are TGTGCCAGCTCTTCCACAAACTACGAGCAGTACTTC. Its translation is CASSSTNYEQYF. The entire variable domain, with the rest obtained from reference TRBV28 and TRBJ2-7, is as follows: DVKVTQSSRYLVKRTGEKVFLECVQDMDHENMFWYRQDPGLGLRLIYFSYDVKMKEKGDIPEGYSVSREKKERFSLILESASTNQTSMYLCASSSTNYEQYFGPGTRLTVT.

CDR3 loop: CSDRPSGGAGETQYF. CDR3 DNA: TGCAGCGATCGCCCTAGCGGGGGGGCTGGGGAGACCCAGTACTTC. This chain connects TRBV29-1 to TRBJ2-5; 12 bases fit TRBD2. Per the germline V gene, CDR1 is SQVTM and CDR2 is ANQGSEA. The CDR3 extends over 15 amino acids. The V and J ends lost 7 bases and 5 bases, in that order; junction bases with no gene match: 11.

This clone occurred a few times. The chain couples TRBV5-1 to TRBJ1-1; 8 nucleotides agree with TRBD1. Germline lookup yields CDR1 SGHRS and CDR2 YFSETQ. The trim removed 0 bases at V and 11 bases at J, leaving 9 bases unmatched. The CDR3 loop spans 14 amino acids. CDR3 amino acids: CASSLGQGIVGAFF. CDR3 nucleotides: TGCGCCAGCAGCTTGGGACAGGGGATTGTAGGGGCTTTCTTT.

CDR3 sequence reads: CASSQAAGGVYGYTF. Written as DNA, the CDR3 is TGTGCCAGCAGCCAGGCAGCTGGGGGCGTCTATGGCTACACCTTC. The chain joins TRBV7-2 to TRBJ1-2, with D perhaps TRBD1 (6 bases). The CDR3 runs to 15 residues. Germline CDR1 SGHTA, CDR2 FQGNSA. V was pared by 5 bases and J by 4 bases, with 17 bases between.

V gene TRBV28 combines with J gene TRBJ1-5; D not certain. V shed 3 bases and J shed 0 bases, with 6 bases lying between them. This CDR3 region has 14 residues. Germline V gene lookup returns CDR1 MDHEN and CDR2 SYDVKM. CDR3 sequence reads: CASSFGDSNQPQHF. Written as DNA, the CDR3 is TGTGCCAGCAGTTTCGGAGATAGCAATCAGCCCCAGCATTTT.

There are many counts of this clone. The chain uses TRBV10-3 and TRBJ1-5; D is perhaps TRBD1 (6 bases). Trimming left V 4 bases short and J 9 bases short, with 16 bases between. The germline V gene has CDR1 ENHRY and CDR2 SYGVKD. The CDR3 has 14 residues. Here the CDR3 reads CAISGLQGEGPQHF. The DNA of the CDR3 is TGTGCCATCAGTGGGCTACAGGGAGAAGGGCCCCAGCATTTT.

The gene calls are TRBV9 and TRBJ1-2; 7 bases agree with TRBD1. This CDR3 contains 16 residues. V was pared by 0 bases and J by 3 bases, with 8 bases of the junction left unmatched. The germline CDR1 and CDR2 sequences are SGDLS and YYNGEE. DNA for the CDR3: TGTGCCAGCAGCGTAGCTACATGCAGGGGGGACTATGGCTACACCTTC. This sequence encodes CASSVATCRGDYGYTF.

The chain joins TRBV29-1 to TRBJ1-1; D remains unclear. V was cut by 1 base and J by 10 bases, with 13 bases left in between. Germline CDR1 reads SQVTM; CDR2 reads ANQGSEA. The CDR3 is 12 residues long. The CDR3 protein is CSVEAPPSRAFF. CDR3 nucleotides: TGCAGCGTTGAAGCGCCGCCGAGCCGAGCTTTCTTT.

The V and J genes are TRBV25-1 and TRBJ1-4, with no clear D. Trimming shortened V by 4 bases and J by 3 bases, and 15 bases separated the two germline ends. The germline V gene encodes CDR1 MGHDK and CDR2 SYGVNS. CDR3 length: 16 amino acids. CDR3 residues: CASSGELFNANEKLFF. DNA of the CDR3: TGTGCCAGCAGTGGAGAACTTTTCAATGCTAATGAAAAACTGTTTTTT.

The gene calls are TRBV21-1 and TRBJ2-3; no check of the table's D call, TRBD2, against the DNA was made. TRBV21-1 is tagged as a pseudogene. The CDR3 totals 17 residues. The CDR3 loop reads CASSRIRDYMTTDTQYF. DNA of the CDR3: TGTGCCAGCAGCAGAATTCGGGACTACATGACGACAGATACGCAGTATTTT.